This TCR beta chain comes out of a study of blood T cell repertoires in COVID-19. About the research overall: Acute-phase and convalescent COVID-19 samples originated in the United States, Italy and Spain. From T cells, B-cell-depleted T cells, or PBMCs came the material, which was cDNA or gDNA.

This CDR3 has 15 residues. V shed 3 bases and J 2 bases; nucleotides not matched to a gene: 4. CDR1 and CDR2 (germline): SGHAT, FQNNGV. Original processing methods: Cell counts per sample came from amplifying reference gene primers. Sequencing used immunoSEQ multiplex PCR; TCRdb keeps in-frame clones, though not all of them. Clone size and the V and J calls come from that table; the DNA yielded D and trimming. Here the sample spans 40,000 to 60,000 clones, 65% to 85% being singletons. The receptor's source is a man aged 50 or older with acute or convalescent COVID-19. The V gene is TRBV11-2, the J gene TRBJ2-3; TRBD1 agrees at 8 bases. Sequenced input: peripheral blood. CDR3: CASSFSGQDTDTQYF. In DNA form, the CDR3 reads TGTGCCAGCAGCTTTTCGGGACAGGACACAGATACGCAGTATTTT.